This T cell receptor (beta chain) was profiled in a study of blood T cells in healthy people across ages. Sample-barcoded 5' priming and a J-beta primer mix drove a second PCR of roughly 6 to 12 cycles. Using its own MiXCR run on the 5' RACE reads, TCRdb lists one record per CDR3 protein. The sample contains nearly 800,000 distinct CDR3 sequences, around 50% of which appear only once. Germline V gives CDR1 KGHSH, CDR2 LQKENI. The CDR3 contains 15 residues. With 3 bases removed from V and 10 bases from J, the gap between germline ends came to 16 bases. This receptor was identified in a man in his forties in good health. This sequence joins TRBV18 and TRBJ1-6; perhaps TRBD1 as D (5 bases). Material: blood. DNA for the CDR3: TGTGCCAGCTCACCGGCGAGCCCCGAGGGGTCACCCCTCCACTTT. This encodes CASSPASPEGSPLHF. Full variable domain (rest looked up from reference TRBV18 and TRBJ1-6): NAGVMQNPRHLVRRRGQEARLRCSPMKGHSHVYWYRQLPEEGLKFMVYLQKENIIDESGMPKERFSAEFPKEGPSILRIQQVVRGDSAAYFCASSPASPEGSPLHFGNGTRLTVT.